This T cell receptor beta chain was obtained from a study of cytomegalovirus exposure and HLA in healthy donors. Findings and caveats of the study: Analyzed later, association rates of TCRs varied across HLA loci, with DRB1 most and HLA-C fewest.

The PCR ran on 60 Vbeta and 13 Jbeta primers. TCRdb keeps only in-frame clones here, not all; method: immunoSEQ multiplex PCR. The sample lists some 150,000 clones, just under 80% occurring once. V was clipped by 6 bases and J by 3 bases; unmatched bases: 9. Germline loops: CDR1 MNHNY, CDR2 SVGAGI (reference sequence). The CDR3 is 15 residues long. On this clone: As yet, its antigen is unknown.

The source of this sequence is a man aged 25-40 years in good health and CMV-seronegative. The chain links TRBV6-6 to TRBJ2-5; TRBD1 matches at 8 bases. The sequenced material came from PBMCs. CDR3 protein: CASRNGQGREETQYF. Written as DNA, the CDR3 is TGTGCCAGCAGGAACGGACAGGGCAGGGAAGAGACCCAGTACTTC.